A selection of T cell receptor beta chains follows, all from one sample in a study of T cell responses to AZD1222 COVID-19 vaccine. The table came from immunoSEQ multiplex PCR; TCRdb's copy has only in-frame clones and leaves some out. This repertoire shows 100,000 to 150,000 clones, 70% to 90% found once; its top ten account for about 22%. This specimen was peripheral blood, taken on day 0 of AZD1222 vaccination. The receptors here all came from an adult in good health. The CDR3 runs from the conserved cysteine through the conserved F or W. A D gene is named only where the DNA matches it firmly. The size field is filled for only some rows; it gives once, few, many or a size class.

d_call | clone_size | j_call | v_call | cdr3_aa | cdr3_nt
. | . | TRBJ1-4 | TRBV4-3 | CASSQDWGIANEKLFF | TGCGCCAGCAGCCAAGATTGGGGGATTGCTAATGAAAAACTGTTTTTT
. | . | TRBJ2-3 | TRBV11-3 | CASSLDGSTDTQYF | TGTGCCAGCAGCTTAGATGGTAGCACAGATACGCAGTATTTT
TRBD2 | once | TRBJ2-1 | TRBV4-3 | CASSQDQTSGYNEQFF | TGCGCCAGCAGCCAAGATCAGACTAGCGGCTACAATGAGCAGTTCTTC
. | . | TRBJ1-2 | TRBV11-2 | CASSLNSAPNYGYTF | TGTGCCAGCAGCCTTAACAGTGCACCTAACTATGGCTACACCTTC
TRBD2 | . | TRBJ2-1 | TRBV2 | CASKKTSGGVRNEQFF | TGTGCCAGCAAGAAAACTAGCGGGGGAGTTAGGAATGAGCAGTTCTTC
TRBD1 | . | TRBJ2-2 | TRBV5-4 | CASSSGQGDTGELFF | TGTGCCAGCAGCTCCGGACAGGGGGACACCGGGGAGCTGTTTTTT
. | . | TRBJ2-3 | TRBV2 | CASSLGDTQYF | TGTGCCAGCAGTCTCGGGGATACGCAGTATTTT
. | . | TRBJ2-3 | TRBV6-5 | CASSYSRETDTQYF | TGTGCCAGCAGTTACTCCAGGGAAACAGATACGCAGTATTTT
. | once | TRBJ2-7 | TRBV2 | CASSGGRANEQYF | TGTGCCAGCAGTGGTGGTCGGGCGAACGAGCAGTACTTC
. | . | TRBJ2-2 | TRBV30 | CAWSATGELFF | TGTGCCTGGAGTGCCACCGGGGAGCTGTTTTTT
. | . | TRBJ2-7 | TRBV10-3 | CAISESSYEQYF | TGTGCCATCAGTGAGTCTTCCTACGAGCAGTACTTC